This T cell receptor (beta chain) was obtained from a study of blood T cell repertoires in COVID-19. In the study overall: Specimens from acute and convalescent COVID-19 originated in the United States, Italy and Spain. T cells, B-cell-depleted T cells, or PBMCs provided the cDNA or gDNA that served as material.

Authors' data handling: Reference gene primer amplification gave nucleated cell count estimates. Profiled with immunoSEQ multiplex PCR; TCRdb holds only in-frame clones, not every one. Clone size and the V and J calls come from that table; the DNA yielded D and trimming. The sample has 180,000 or so clones, about 81% seen once; the top ten hold approximately 10%. The V gene lost 0 bases and the J gene lost 3 bases, with 15 bases spanning the gap. Germline loops: CDR1 SGHRS, CDR2 YFSETQ. The CDR3 contains 16 residues. The receptor was isolated from a woman over 75 with COVID-19, enrolled during active disease. Source material: peripheral blood. V gene TRBV5-1 combines with J gene TRBJ1-2, with a weak D call TRBD1 (6 bases). CDR3 coding DNA: TGCGCCAGCAGCTTGGAGGCGGGGGGCTTGGACTATGGCTACACCTTC. The encoded protein is CASSLEAGGLDYGYTF.